This T cell receptor (beta chain) was recorded in a study of PD-1 blockade in classical Hodgkin lymphoma. Study-level points and caveats: Diversity in CD4+ TCRs, unlike that measured in CD8+ TCRs, had risen significantly by C4D1.

Every single patient, without exception, relapsed after autologous stem cell transplantation, and brentuximab vedotin exposure varied. Investigators obtained CD8+ T cells from thawed PBMCs by magnetic negative selection. Note on this clone: Its specificity is not known.

The assay was immunoSEQ multiplex PCR, and TCRdb's table has in-frame clones only and misses some. Of 9,500 to 12,000 clones listed, 80% to 85% are singletons. The sequences come from CD8+ T cells from blood, collected at baseline. This TCR was sampled from a human donor with classical Hodgkin lymphoma.

For the CDR3, the DNA is TGTGCCAGCAGCACCGCTATGGGAAACGTGGCCTACGAGCAGTACTTC. This codes for CASSTAMGNVAYEQYF. This sequence joins TRBV7-9 and TRBJ2-7; D is unresolved. The CDR3 has 16 residues. Germline V CDR1 and CDR2: SEHNR, FQNEAQ (reference sequence). Trimming removed 5 bases from V and 2 bases from J, with 19 bases in between.